Presented here are 32 T cell receptor beta chains from one specimen sequenced in a study of T cells in narcolepsy. TCRdb's table, derived via immunoSEQ multiplex PCR, lists solely in-frame clones and lacks some. Among 25,000 to 35,000 clones listed, 79% were seen once. The sequencing sample was made of memory (CD45RA-) CD4+ T cells from blood. The receptors originated from a human donor in good health.

The J gene is TRBJ2-7, the V gene TRBV6-4; D might be TRBD2 (7 bases). This CDR3 contains 13 residues. Germline CDR1 and CDR2: MRHNA and SNTAGT. V was trimmed by 6 bases and J by 5 bases, leaving 14 bases between them. CDR3 DNA sequence: TGTGCCAGCAGCCCAAGGGAGGGGGACGAGCAGTACTTC. It translates to CASSPREGDEQYF.

The chain links TRBV6-6 to TRBJ2-7; possibly TRBD2 for D (6 bases). V was trimmed by 5 bases and J by 7 bases, leaving 15 bases between them. The CDR3 extends over 13 amino acids. The germline V gene encodes CDR1 MNHNY and CDR2 SVGAGI (reference sequence). CDR3 region: CASSISEGREQYF. CDR3 bases: TGTGCCAGCAGTATTTCCGAGGGGAGGGAGCAGTACTTC.

The chain links TRBV5-4 to TRBJ1-3; D perhaps matches TRBD1 (5 bases). The CDR3 extends over 15 amino acids. Trimming stripped 5 bases from V and 1 base from J, with 13 bases between. CDR1 is SGHNT and CDR2 is YYREEE in the germline V gene (reference sequence). CDR3 region: CASSQDTGSGNTIYF. DNA of the CDR3: TGTGCCAGCAGTCAGGACACGGGATCTGGAAACACCATATATTTT.

This chain connects TRBV15 to TRBJ2-5; 12 bases are shared with TRBD2. The CDR3 covers 17 residues. Germline CDR1 and CDR2: LNHNV and YYDKDF (reference sequence). The junction had 6 bases not matched to a gene; V was cut back by 2 bases and J by 2 bases. CDR3 DNA sequence: TGTGCCACCAGCAGACTAGCGGGGGGGCCTAGTCAAGAGACCCAGTACTTC. Its translation: CATSRLAGGPSQETQYF.

The chain couples TRBV29-1 to TRBJ1-1; D gene ambiguous. CDR3 size: 13 residues. Trimming stripped 7 bases from V and 0 bases from J, with 12 bases between. Germline CDR1 SQVTM, CDR2 ANQGSEA. CDR3 sequence: CSAQTLMNTEAFF. The CDR3 DNA is TGCAGCGCTCAGACACTCATGAACACTGAAGCTTTCTTT.

The gene calls are TRBV5-1 and TRBJ2-5; D possibly corresponds to TRBD1 (6 bases). V was cut by 4 bases and J by 2 bases, with 18 bases left in between. The CDR3 covers 16 residues. Germline CDR1 and CDR2: SGHRS and YFSETQ. The CDR3 is CASSTTSGDSQETQYF. CDR3 nucleotide sequence: TGCGCCAGCAGCACAACCTCAGGGGATTCACAAGAGACCCAGTACTTC.

This chain uses TRBV5-1 with TRBJ1-1; D is possibly TRBD1 (6 bases). CDR3 size: 13 residues. Per germline, CDR1 SGHRS and CDR2 YFSETQ. V lost 5 bases and J 4 bases, leaving 12 bases between the germline ends. The CDR3 region is CASRRTEGTEAFF. As DNA, the CDR3 is TGCGCCAGCAGAAGGACAGAGGGCACTGAAGCTTTCTTT.

The chain has TRBV6-1 and TRBJ2-3, with 7 bases lining up with TRBD2. Germline V gene lookup returns CDR1 MNHNS and CDR2 SASEGT. The CDR3 loop spans 14 amino acids. The ends lost 3 bases at V and 6 bases at J; junction bases unmatched: 6. CDR3 coding DNA: TGTGCCAGCAGTGAGGCCTGGGGGGGTGATACGCAGTATTTT. It specifies CASSEAWGGDTQYF.

The table lists this clone with a few counts. This sequence joins TRBV30 and TRBJ1-1; 8 bases line up with TRBD1. This CDR3 is 14 amino acids long. V was pared by 5 bases and J by 0 bases, with 5 bases of the junction left unmatched. Germline V lookup: CDR1 GTSNPN, CDR2 SVGIG (reference sequence). DNA of the CDR3: TGTGCCTGGCACACAGGGGGAATGAACACTGAAGCTTTCTTT. Residues: CAWHTGGMNTEAFF.

The chain uses TRBV7-2 and TRBJ2-3, with D unclear. This CDR3 comprises 12 residues. Trimming took 3 bases from V and 2 from J, leaving 3 bases between them. In germline, CDR1 is SGHTA, CDR2 FQGNSA. The chain's CDR3 is CASSFNTDTQYF. The CDR3 DNA reads TGTGCCAGCAGCTTCAACACAGATACGCAGTATTTT.

The table lists this clone with a count of one. The chain uses TRBV6-1 and TRBJ2-2; 7 nucleotides line up with TRBD1. The germline V gene encodes CDR1 MNHNS and CDR2 SASEGT. The V segment lost 3 bases and the J segment 6 bases; nucleotides outside the gene matches: 4. CDR3 length: 14 amino acids. This CDR3 reads CASSEHRGPGELFF. The DNA for the CDR3 is TGTGCCAGCAGTGAGCACAGGGGCCCCGGGGAGCTGTTTTTT.

This clone was recorded only once. This rearrangement joins TRBV9 to TRBJ2-2; 8 bases align to TRBD1. V shed 7 bases, J shed 3 bases, and the junction held 5 bases outside the gene matches. Germline V lookup: CDR1 SGDLS, CDR2 YYNGEE. The CDR3 has 14 amino acids. The CDR3 region has the DNA TGTGCCAGCCGGACAGGGTCGGACACCGGGGAGCTGTTTTTT. It codes for CASRTGSDTGELFF.

The CDR3: CASSAVRQDYGYTF. In DNA, the CDR3 is TGTGCCAGCTCAGCCGTTAGACAGGATTATGGCTACACCTTC. The rearrangement links TRBV18 to TRBJ1-2; TRBD1 might be the D (6 bases). This CDR3 is 14 amino acids long. With 5 bases removed from V and 5 bases from J, the gap between germline ends came to 15 bases. Germline V lookup: CDR1 KGHSH, CDR2 LQKENI.

On this clone itself: One end of the junction does not line up with germline, which may come from a read error. Other DNA sequences from this sample encode an identical CDR3 as well. The J gene is TRBJ1-2, the V gene TRBV27; D is possibly TRBD1 (6 bases). The CDR3 has 13 residues. Germline V CDR1 and CDR2: MNHEY, SMNVEV (reference sequence). The CDR3 nucleotides read TGTGCCAGCAGTTTGGACAGTAACTACGGCTACACCTTC. Translated: CASSLDSNYGYTF.

This clone turned up a few times. The CDR3 DNA reads TGTGCCATCAGTGAGGCCCTAGCGGGAAATGAGCAGTTCTTC. Its protein product is CAISEALAGNEQFF. The chain employs TRBV10-3 and TRBJ2-1; 9 positions agree with TRBD2. Looked up from germline, CDR1 is ENHRY and CDR2 is SYGVKD. V trimming: 2 bases; J trimming: 7 bases; junction bases outside the gene matches: 3. This CDR3 is built from 14 residues.

The chain combines TRBV6-1 with TRBJ2-5; 9 bases match TRBD1. The J call may be in error: the DNA end matches TRBJ2-7 better. Germline V gives CDR1 MNHNS, CDR2 SASEGT. The CDR3 consists of 16 residues. In DNA, the CDR3 is TGTGCCAGCAGTGATACCGGGACAGGGTGGGCCTACGAGCAGTACTTC. Its translation: CASSDTGTGWAYEQYF.

The J gene is TRBJ2-3, the V gene TRBV4-1; a weak D match, TRBD2 (6 bases). Germline V gives CDR1 MGHRA, CDR2 YSYEKL. Trimming stripped 4 bases from V and 7 bases from J, with 18 bases between. There are 15 residues in the CDR3. The CDR3 coding sequence is TGCGCCAGCAGCCGTGTGGGACGCCGGGGGAATACGCAGTATTTT. Protein product: CASSRVGRRGNTQYF.

The rearrangement links TRBV10-3 to TRBJ2-5; D is perhaps TRBD2 (6 bases). The end of the DNA fits TRBJ2-7 better, so the J call may be wrong. This CDR3 contains 14 residues. The germline gives CDR1 ENHRY, CDR2 SYGVKD. Written as DNA, the CDR3 is TGTGCCATCAGCGTCGGGGGACCGGGGGACGAGCAGTACTTC. Amino acid sequence: CAISVGGPGDEQYF.

This chain joins TRBV5-1 and TRBJ2-3; no clear D. Trimming removed 2 bases at V and 4 bases at J, with 5 bases between. The CDR3 runs 12 residues. Germline-derived CDR1 and CDR2 are SGHRS and YFSETQ. The CDR3 bases are TGCGCCAGCAGCTTTGCTCCAGATACGCAGTATTTT. Residues: CASSFAPDTQYF.

Remarks on this clone: At one of its ends the junction is not consistent with the germline gene, which may arise from a read error. Other nucleotide sequences from this sample produce the same CDR3. This chain uses TRBV25-1 with TRBJ1-5; 8 nucleotides match TRBD1. CDR3 length: 18 amino acids. Germline values: CDR1 MGHDK, CDR2 SYGVNS. CDR3 nucleotides: TGTGCCAGCAGTCCGCCAGGGGGCCGGAATAATAGCAATCAGCCACAGCATTTT. Amino acids: CASSPPGGRNNSNQPQHF.

V usage is TRBV7-2 and J usage is TRBJ1-1, with D perhaps matching TRBD1 (5 bases). This CDR3 has 13 amino acids. Germline lookup yields CDR1 SGHTA and CDR2 FQGNSA. Trimming took 5 bases from V and 5 from J, leaving 12 bases between them. The DNA for the CDR3 is TGTGCCAGCAGCGTTTACGGGGCTACTGAAGCTTTCTTT. Its translation: CASSVYGATEAFF.

J is TRBJ2-3 and V is TRBV5-1, with D maybe TRBD2 (6 bases). Looked up from germline, CDR1 is SGHRS and CDR2 is YFSETQ. The V gene lost 3 bases and the J gene lost 0 bases, with 20 bases spanning the gap. The CDR3 consists of 18 residues. CDR3 sequence reads: CASSSYQSGSTSTDTQYF. For the CDR3, the DNA is TGCGCCAGCAGCTCCTACCAATCCGGGAGTACTAGCACAGATACGCAGTATTTT.

The chain combines TRBV7-2 with TRBJ2-2, with a weak D call TRBD2 (6 bases). Trimming shortened V by 1 base and J by 5 bases, and 11 bases separated the two germline ends. The CDR3 consists of 15 residues. CDR1 is SGHTA, CDR2 FQGNSA, per germline. The CDR3 nucleotides are TGTGCCAGCAGCTTAGAGGCGGGGTCGACCGGGGAGCTGTTTTTT. It specifies CASSLEAGSTGELFF.

The chain has TRBV10-1 and TRBJ2-2; tentatively, D is TRBD1 (5 bases). Germline lookup yields CDR1 WNHNN and CDR2 SYGVQD (reference sequence). The CDR3 loop spans 17 amino acids. V was cut by 3 bases and J by 5 bases, with 19 bases left in between. This CDR3 is CASSEGVGRRPTGELFF. For the CDR3, the DNA is TGCGCCAGCAGTGAAGGGGTGGGGCGGAGACCAACCGGGGAGCTGTTTTTT.

The chain recombines TRBV19 with TRBJ2-7; 9 bases fit TRBD1. Losses at the gene ends were 5 bases for V and 9 bases for J; bases not matched to a gene: 14. The length of the CDR3 is 15 residues. Germline lookup yields CDR1 LNHDA and CDR2 SQIVND (reference sequence). The CDR3 DNA reads as TGTGCCAGTAGTCTTCTCGGGACAGGGTCAGAAGGGCAGTACTTC. It encodes CASSLLGTGSEGQYF.

The rearrangement links TRBV28 to TRBJ1-2, with D uncertain. The CDR3 consists of 12 residues. Trimming stripped 3 bases from V and 5 bases from J, with 7 bases between. Germline-derived CDR1 and CDR2 are MDHEN and SYDVKM. The CDR3 protein is CASSFSVYGYTF. In DNA form, the CDR3 reads TGTGCCAGCAGTTTTAGTGTTTATGGCTACACCTTC.

This rearrangement joins TRBV6-6 to TRBJ1-1; TRBD1 might be the D (5 bases). The V end lost 4 bases, the J end lost 8 bases, and 11 bases lay between the germline ends. The CDR3 sequence is 12 residues long. Per germline, CDR1 MNHNY and CDR2 SVGAGI (reference sequence). The CDR3 DNA reads TGTGCCAGCAGTTTCGGGGCGGGAGAAGCTTTCTTT. It yields the protein CASSFGAGEAFF.

J is TRBJ1-6 and V is TRBV11-3; no definite D call. The germline CDR1 and CDR2 sequences are SGHNT and YENEEA. The CDR3 is 13 residues long. V lost 4 bases to trimming and J lost 7 bases, with 8 bases between them. DNA of the CDR3: TGTGCCAGCAGCTCTTCGCCAAATTCACCCCTCCACTTT. Residues: CASSSSPNSPLHF.

This sequence joins TRBV27 and TRBJ1-4; D call uncertain. The germline gives CDR1 MNHEY, CDR2 SMNVEV (reference sequence). With 8 bases removed from V and 8 bases from J, the gap between germline ends came to 18 bases. CDR3 size: 14 residues. In DNA, the CDR3 is TGTGCCAGCCGCCTTATAGACACATCCGAAAAACTGTTTTTT. It specifies CASRLIDTSEKLFF.

The rearrangement uses TRBV19 and TRBJ2-7; D tentatively fits TRBD1 or TRBD2 (5 bases each). Trimming removed 5 bases from V and 6 bases from J, with 20 bases in between. Per germline, CDR1 LNHDA and CDR2 SQIVND (reference sequence). The CDR3 sequence is 15 residues long. This CDR3 reads CASSVQHGAAAEQYF. The CDR3 DNA follows: TGTGCCAGTAGTGTGCAACACGGGGCCGCGGCCGAGCAGTACTTC.

The chain joins TRBV6-5 to TRBJ2-7; 9 positions agree with TRBD1. Germline CDR1 and CDR2: MNHEY and SVGAGI. Losses at the gene ends were 2 bases for V and 0 bases for J; bases not matched to a gene: 5. The CDR3 length is 16 residues. The CDR3 spells CASSYGGQGSSYEQYF. The CDR3 DNA sequence: TGTGCCAGCAGTTACGGGGGACAGGGTAGCTCCTACGAGCAGTACTTC.

Comments on this clone: This sample also contains other DNA sequences that code for the same CDR3. V usage is TRBV7-2 and J usage is TRBJ1-1; D remains ambiguous. CDR3 length: 16 amino acids. V was trimmed by 8 bases and J by 5 bases, leaving 24 bases between them. Germline V gene sequence: CDR1 SGHTA, CDR2 FQGNSA. The CDR3 loop reads CASRSHDGGVLTEAFF. The CDR3 DNA is TGTGCCAGCCGAAGTCACGACGGCGGGGTCCTGACTGAAGCTTTCTTT.